The entry that follows covers one T cell receptor (beta chain) sequence. Its antigen is unknown. The germline V gene encodes CDR1 MGHDK and CDR2 SYGVNS. V was clipped by 5 bases and J by 7 bases; unmatched bases: 15. The CDR3 loop spans 17 amino acids. This specimen comes from a study of blood T cells in healthy people across ages. Broader study findings: More naive CD4+ cells and higher diversity were found in long-lived than in aged donors.

Combining a sample-barcoded 5' primer with a J-beta primer mix, a second PCR ran for about 7 to 11 cycles. Using its own MiXCR run on the 5' RACE reads, TCRdb lists one record per CDR3 protein. The sample has hundreds of thousands of distinct CDR3 sequences; about 25% are singletons. This same sample was also part of a study on T cells of mothers and their children.

Sequenced input: blood. The sequence was obtained from a boy younger than 18 in good health. V gene TRBV25-1 combines with J gene TRBJ2-5; 11 bases fit TRBD1. The chain's CDR3 is CASSRTPGQGEDWTQYF. DNA for the CDR3: TGTGCCAGCAGTAGAACCCCGGGACAGGGGGAAGATTGGACCCAGTACTTC.